This TCR beta chain stems from a study of T cell changes during pregnancy in multiple sclerosis. TCRdb's table, derived via immunoSEQ multiplex PCR, lists solely in-frame clones and lacks some. The data hold 38,000 or so clones, with 93% observed a single time. The sample was CD4+ T cells from peripheral blood mononuclear cells, taken in the first trimester of pregnancy. This receptor was identified in a female donor with multiple sclerosis, enrolled in a pregnancy study.

The CDR3 loop reads CASSLALSGKNEKLFF. The CDR3 nucleotides are TGCGCCAGCAGCTTGGCCTTAAGCGGAAAGAATGAAAAACTGTTTTTT. The rearrangement joins TRBV5-1 to TRBJ1-4; D unresolved. Germline CDR1 reads SGHRS; CDR2 reads YFSETQ. This CDR3 has 16 amino acids. The ends were cut back, 0 bases at V and 5 bases at J, with 14 bases in the middle.